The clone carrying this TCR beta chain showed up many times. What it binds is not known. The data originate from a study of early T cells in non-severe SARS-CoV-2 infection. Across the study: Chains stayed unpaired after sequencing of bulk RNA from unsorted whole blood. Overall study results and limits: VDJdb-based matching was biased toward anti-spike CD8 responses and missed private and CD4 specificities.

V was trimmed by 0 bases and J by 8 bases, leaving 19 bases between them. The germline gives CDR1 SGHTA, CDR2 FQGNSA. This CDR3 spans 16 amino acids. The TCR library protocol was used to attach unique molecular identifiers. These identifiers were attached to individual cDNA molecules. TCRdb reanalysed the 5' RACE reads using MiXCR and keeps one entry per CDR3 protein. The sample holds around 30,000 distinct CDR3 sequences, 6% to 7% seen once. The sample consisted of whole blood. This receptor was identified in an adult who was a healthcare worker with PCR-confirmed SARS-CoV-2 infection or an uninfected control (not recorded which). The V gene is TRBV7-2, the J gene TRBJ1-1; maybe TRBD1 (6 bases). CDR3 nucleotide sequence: TGTGCCAGCAGCTTAGCGCAAGGGGGGGAGACGAACGAAGCTTTCTTT. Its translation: CASSLAQGGETNEAFF.